These 3 T cell receptor beta chains were all obtained from the same sample, sequenced in a study of blood T cells in healthy people across ages. Primers used in a second PCR of roughly 6 to 11 cycles were a sample-barcoded 5' primer and a J-beta primer mix. Via MiXCR, TCRdb re-called the 5' RACE reads, giving one row per CDR3 protein. The sample lists about 1.4 million distinct CDR3 sequences; 59% were seen once. Material for sequencing was blood. These receptors all stem from a man in his late teens or twenties in good health.

This clonotype was seen more than once but under ten times. The genes are TRBV10-3 and TRBJ2-3; tentatively, D is TRBD2 (6 bases). Germline V lookup: CDR1 ENHRY, CDR2 SYGVKD. This CDR3 comprises 14 residues. V was pared by 10 bases and J by 5 bases, with 19 bases between. The CDR3 protein is CATLGLLSGDTQYF. Written as DNA, the CDR3 is TGTGCCACCCTGGGACTTCTAAGTGGAGATACGCAGTATTTT.

The DNA for the CDR3 is TGCAGCGTTGACTCCAGCCTCGAACTCCAAGAGACCCAGTACTTC. Encoded protein: CSVDSSLELQETQYF. The rearrangement uses TRBV29-1 and TRBJ2-5, with unresolved D. Germline V lookup: CDR1 SQVTM, CDR2 ANQGSEA. The CDR3 sequence is 15 residues long. V lost 3 bases to trimming and J lost 1 base, with 15 bases between them. Looking up the rest from reference TRBV29-1 and TRBJ2-5 gives the full variable domain: SAVISQKPSRDICQRGTSLTIQCQVDSQVTMMFWYRQQPGQSLTLIATANQGSEATYESGFVIDKFPISRPNLTFSTLTVSNMSPEDSSIYLCSVDSSLELQETQYFGPGTRLLVL.

This clonotype was counted a few times. This chain connects TRBV4-1 to TRBJ1-2, with 10 bases that match TRBD1. Germline-derived CDR1 and CDR2 are MGHRA and YSYEKL. V lost 1 base, J lost 4 bases, and 3 bases stayed unmatched. The CDR3 sequence is 15 residues long. CDR3 sequence reads: CASSQGGQGGYGYTF. CDR3 coding DNA: TGCGCCAGCAGCCAAGGCGGACAGGGGGGCTATGGCTACACCTTC.